One T cell receptor (beta chain) is described in this entry. Germline assignment: CDR1 SGHRS and CDR2 YFSETQ. J was trimmed by 3 bases and V by 2 bases; bases with no gene match: 2. The CDR3 loop spans 14 amino acids. Researchers made TCR beta libraries by using iRepertoire HTBI primers and running Arm-PCR on CDR3 regions. Via MiXCR, TCRdb re-called the multiplex PCR reads, giving one row per CDR3 protein. The repertoire consists of 420,000 or so distinct CDR3 sequences, with roughly 15% occurring once and the leading ten covering around a quarter. The data are from a study of regulatory T cells in long-lasting Graves disease. The time point denotes: newly diagnosed GD, antithyroid drugs for less than 3 months. The authors made the TCR library using RNA they extracted from PBMCs. These data were also filed under a second study, of T cells in Graves' hyperthyroidism and ophthalmopathy.

Specimen: peripheral blood mononuclear cells (PBMCs), collected at new diagnosis, from a patient treated with antithyroid drugs. The chain is built from TRBV5-1 and TRBJ1-3; 7 bases are shared with TRBD1. The clonotype originates from a young woman with Graves disease. Written as DNA, the CDR3 is TGCGCCAGCAGCTTAGGGACAGATGGAAACACCATATATTTT. Its protein is CASSLGTDGNTIYF.